This TCR beta chain was identified during a study of beta chain features in type 1 diabetes. Study background: Patients shared similar age, gender and cell yields with healthy donors.

This clone was counted once. TCRB transcripts that were expressed got sequenced, as all of the isolated RNA had been reverse transcribed. Several million reads on average were seen across naive, central memory and regulatory T cell samples. Only in-frame clones appear in the TCRdb table, and some are missing; sequencing was by immunoSEQ multiplex PCR. Found here are 450,000 or so clones, approximately 10% of them singletons; the top ten hold about 0.045%. Trimming removed 0 bases from V and 0 bases from J, with 6 bases in between. CDR3 size: 15 residues. The V gene's germline CDR1 is SGDLS and CDR2 YYNGEE.

Material for sequencing was naive CD4+ T cells from blood. V and J are TRBV9 and TRBJ2-2; D is possibly TRBD2 (6 bases). This TCR derives from a woman aged 18 to 35 in good health. The CDR3 sequence: CASSVGGTNTGELFF. Written as DNA, the CDR3 is TGTGCCAGCAGCGTAGGCGGGACGAACACCGGGGAGCTGTTTTTT.